The present entry profiles one T cell receptor beta chain with its context. The specificity of this receptor is unknown. Base qualities are not provided; no much larger clone lies one nucleotide away. The sample is drawn from a study of T cell responses to AZD1222 COVID-19 vaccine (dated by TCRdb to the early 2020s). Turning to the overall study: AZD1222 recipients given second doses at about 4 weeks or at about 12 weeks were pooled, since spike-specific TCR depth and breadth were not found to differ between the two schedules. TCR sequencing was performed for 230 to 250 trial participants, of whom about 200 were given two doses of AZD1222 and around 25 were given two doses of MenACWY control vaccine. Trial participants were enrolled by age into 18-55, 56-69 and 70-plus year subgroups, with 148, 28 and 57 TCR-sequenced participants respectively.

The CDR3 measures 14 amino acids from cysteine to phenylalanine. The only DNA kept is the CDR3, 42 bases in frame from the first base. Based on the germline V gene, the CDR1 and CDR2 sequences are SGHRS and YFSETQ. V is clipped by 4 bases and J by 3 bases, and the sequence between their germline boundaries is 14 bases long. The CDR3 regions of human TCRbeta chains were analyzed by immunosequencing. The study's own analysis went as follows. Repertoire TCRs were checked for matches against a reference library of SARS-CoV-2-specific TCRs that had been generated using the MIRA antigen-specificity platform. Breadth was defined as the fraction of unique TCRs that were SARS-CoV-2-associated. Depth was defined as the fraction of total T cells that were SARS-CoV-2-associated. Using the MIRA data, every spike-specific TCR was mapped to the spike region that the TCR reacted to and assigned to either a CD4 or a CD8 class. Log10-transformed breadth and depth values were compared by one-way ANOVA with Sidak's multiple comparisons tests. TCRdb carries this immuneACCESS record with in-frame sequences only. Its versions omit some clonotypes, under half of them owing to an unresolved V gene in the studies checked, with the rest unexplained. The V and J calls and clone size are taken from that table; D and trimming were inferred from the DNA. For this sample there are 90,000 to 100,000 clones; approximately 90% appear just once. The ten largest account for 7.5% of the sample.

In the paper's terms, the time point label means: baseline before first vaccination. Vaccinee samples were obtained from the UK trials COV001 and COV002, which included a single-blind randomized controlled phase 2/3 trial of AZD1222 (ChAdOx1 nCoV-19) in healthy adults. For TCRbeta chain sequencing, PBMC samples from trial participants were taken at day 0 and at day 28 after the second dose. General findings and caveats noted by the study authors: Conclusions about previously exposed vaccinees are limited because only a handful of AZD1222 recipients were SARS-CoV-2 seropositive at baseline. A significant rise in spike-specific TCR breadth and depth was observed after two AZD1222 doses relative to day 0 and relative to MenACWY recipients. The 56-69-year group was small, and its depth increase did not reach significance, likely because of low power. Because no day 14 peak-response samples were available, repertoires were characterized only after the peak T cell response. Most participants were white British and females outnumbered males, and the authors suggested that clonal diversity may have been underestimated. The whole spike protein was spanned by vaccine-associated CD4 TCRs, and dominant responses were seen in regions 160-218 and 743-854. Reportedly, close to half of the unique spike-specific TCRs recognized epitopes lying outside the regions that are mutated in the B.1.351 and B.1.1.7 variants.

Rearrangement joined TRBV5-1 to TRBJ2-7; the D gene is tentatively TRBD1 or TRBD2, each matching 5 bases. This receptor was taken from an adult in good health. The sample in question was peripheral blood, obtained on day 0 of AZD1222 vaccination. The sequenced DNA is TGCGCCAGCAGCCTAACCGGGACGGACTACGAGCAGTACTTC. This sequence encodes CASSLTGTDYEQYF.